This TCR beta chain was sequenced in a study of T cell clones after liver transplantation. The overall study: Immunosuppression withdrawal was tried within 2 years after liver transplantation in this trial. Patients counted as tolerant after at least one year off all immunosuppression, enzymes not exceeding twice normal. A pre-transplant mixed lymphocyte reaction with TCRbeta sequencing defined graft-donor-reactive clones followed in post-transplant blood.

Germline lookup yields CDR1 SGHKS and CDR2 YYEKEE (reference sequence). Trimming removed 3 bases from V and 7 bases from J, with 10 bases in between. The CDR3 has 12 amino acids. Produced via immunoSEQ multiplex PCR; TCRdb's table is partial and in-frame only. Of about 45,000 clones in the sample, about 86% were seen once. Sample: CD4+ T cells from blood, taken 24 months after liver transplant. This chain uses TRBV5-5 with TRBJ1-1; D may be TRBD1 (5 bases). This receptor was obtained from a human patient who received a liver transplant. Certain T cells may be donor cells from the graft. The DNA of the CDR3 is TGTGCCAGCAGCTACGACAGAAGTGAAGCTTTCTTT. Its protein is CASSYDRSEAFF.